A single sample gave rise to the 6 T cell receptor beta chains below, sequenced in a study of PD-L1 blockade in urothelial cancer. Time point noted: pretreatment peripheral blood. Using immunoSEQ multiplex PCR, the repertoire was profiled, and TCRdb retains in-frame clones only, with some absent. The table lists approximately 71,000 clones, 84% of them singletons. The input for sequencing was PBMCs, taken around atezolizumab (anti-PD-L1) treatment. All receptors derive from a woman between 65 and 79 years old with urothelial cancer.

The table lists this clone with a count of one. V is TRBV13 and J is TRBJ2-1; 7 bases align to TRBD1. The V gene end was trimmed by 5 bases and the J gene end by 0 bases; junction bases not matched to a gene: 10. Germline CDR1 reads PRHDT; CDR2 reads FYEKMQ (reference sequence). The CDR3 contains 17 residues. CDR3 nucleotide sequence: TGTGCCAGCAGCCCACGGACAGGTACCATCTCCTACAATGAGCAGTTCTTC. Its protein product is CASSPRTGTISYNEQFF.

The J gene is TRBJ2-1, the V gene TRBV7-2, with 7 bases fitting TRBD2. Germline V gene data show CDR1 as SGHTA and CDR2 as FQGNSA. With 2 bases clipped from V and 1 base from J, the junction kept 2 bases outside the gene matches. The CDR3 totals 15 residues. CDR3 amino acids: CASSLSGVSYNEQFF. Written as DNA, the CDR3 is TGTGCCAGCAGCTTAAGCGGGGTTTCCTACAATGAGCAGTTCTTC.

The gene calls are TRBV30 and TRBJ1-4; TRBD1 might be the D (6 bases). The length of the CDR3 is 14 residues. Trimming left V 0 bases short and J 11 bases short, with 16 bases between. Germline V CDR1 and CDR2: GTSNPN, SVGIG (reference sequence). The CDR3 reads CAWSVQGHDAKLFF. Written as DNA, the CDR3 is TGTGCCTGGAGTGTACAGGGACACGATGCGAAACTGTTTTTT. The variable domain in full, completed from reference TRBV30 and TRBJ1-4, reads SQTIHQWPATLVQPVGSPLSLECTVEGTSNPNLYWYRQAAGRGLQLLFYSVGIGQISSEVPQNLSASRPQDRQFILSSKKLLLSDSGFYLCAWSVQGHDAKLFFGSGTQLSVL.

The V call is TRBV18, the J call TRBJ1-4; 9 nucleotides match TRBD1. Germline loops: CDR1 KGHSH, CDR2 LQKENI. Germline trimming cut 4 bases from V and 11 bases from J; bases unmatched to any gene: 14. The CDR3 sequence is 16 residues long. CDR3 sequence: CASSHGQPDRGEKLFF. For the CDR3, the DNA is TGTGCCAGCTCACACGGACAGCCTGACAGGGGGGAGAAACTGTTTTTT.

This clone was seen more than once but under ten times. In nucleotides, the CDR3 is TGTGCCAGCTCACCACCGGGGCATGGCTACACCTTC. Translating gives CASSPPGHGYTF. The chain carries TRBV18 and TRBJ1-2; maybe TRBD1 (5 bases). The CDR3 is 12 amino acids. Trimming stripped 0 bases from V and 6 bases from J, with 5 bases between. The germline V gene encodes CDR1 KGHSH and CDR2 LQKENI.

The genes are TRBV19 and TRBJ1-4; 8 bases fit TRBD1. Germline lookup yields CDR1 LNHDA and CDR2 SQIVND (reference sequence). The CDR3 is 14 amino acids. The V and J ends lost 6 bases and 3 bases, in that order; junction bases with no gene match: 3. The CDR3 nucleotides read TGTGCCAGTAGGGAACAGGGGGCTAATGAAAAACTGTTTTTT. Amino acids: CASREQGANEKLFF.